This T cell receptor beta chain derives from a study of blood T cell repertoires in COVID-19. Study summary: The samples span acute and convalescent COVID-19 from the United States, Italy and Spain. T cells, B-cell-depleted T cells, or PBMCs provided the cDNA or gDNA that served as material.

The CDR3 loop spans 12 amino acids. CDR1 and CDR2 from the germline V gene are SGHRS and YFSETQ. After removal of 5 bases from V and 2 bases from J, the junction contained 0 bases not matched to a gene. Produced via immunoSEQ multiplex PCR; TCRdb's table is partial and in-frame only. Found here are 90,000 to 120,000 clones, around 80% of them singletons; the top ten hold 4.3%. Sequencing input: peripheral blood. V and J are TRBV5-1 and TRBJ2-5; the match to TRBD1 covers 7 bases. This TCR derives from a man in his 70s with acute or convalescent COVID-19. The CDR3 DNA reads TGCGCCAGCAGACAGGGGCAAGAGACCCAGTACTTC. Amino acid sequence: CASRQGQETQYF.